This TCR beta chain was identified in a study of PD-1 blockade in classical Hodgkin lymphoma. Study observations and caveats: Baseline TCR diversity was reportedly lower in newly diagnosed patients than in healthy donors. It was reported as lower still in relapsed/refractory patients.

Every patient was affected by relapse after autologous stem cell transplantation, while exposure to brentuximab vedotin was not uniform. Trimming pared 2 bases from V and 5 bases from J, leaving 12 bases between. This CDR3 has 15 residues. Per germline, CDR1 SEHNR and CDR2 FQNEAQ (reference sequence). Clones were sequenced by immunoSEQ multiplex PCR, and TCRdb holds only the in-frame ones, with some missing. The sample lists about 30,000 clones; approximately 72% were seen once. Concerning this clone: Antigen unknown.

The TCR sequence derives from a human donor with classical Hodgkin lymphoma. This chain uses TRBV7-9 with TRBJ1-4, with D possibly being TRBD1 (5 bases). The starting material was peripheral blood mononuclear cells (PBMCs), obtained before the second cycle of nivolumab. The CDR3 loop reads CASSLQGQPNEKLFF. The CDR3 region has the DNA TGTGCCAGCAGCTTACAGGGCCAACCGAATGAAAAACTGTTTTTT.